This passage covers 9 T cell receptor beta chains from one sample sequenced in a study of CD8+CD57+ T cells in acquired aplastic anemia. The template for TCR beta VDJ and CDR3 sequence profiling was genomic DNA. TCRdb reprocessed the reads with MiXCR, giving one entry per CDR3 protein. The repertoire holds 120,000 or so distinct CDR3 sequences, with 48% as singletons. The sample was sorted CD4+, CD8+, or CD8+CD57+ T cells (not recorded which) from PBMCs. These receptors all stem from a human donor in good health, serving as a control.

This clonotype was seen ten or more times. The rearrangement links TRBV5-5 to TRBJ2-7, with no clear D. The CDR3 spans 13 residues. The V end was cut by 0 bases, the J end by 6 bases, with 10 bases between. Germline assignment: CDR1 SGHKS and CDR2 YYEKEE (reference sequence). The CDR3 DNA is TGTGCCAGCAGCTTGGCTAGGGCTGGCGAGCAGTACTTC. Translated, it gives CASSLARAGEQYF.

The V and J genes are TRBV7-9 and TRBJ1-1; tentative D call: TRBD1 (6 bases). Trimming cost V 9 bases and J 6 bases, with 14 bases left between them. This CDR3 has 12 residues. CDR1 is SEHNR, CDR2 FQNEAQ, per germline (reference sequence). The CDR3 nucleotides read TGTGCCAGTAAAGGACAGTTTTCTGAAGCTTTCTTT. Protein product: CASKGQFSEAFF.

A single count supports this clonotype. The chain combines TRBV20-1 with TRBJ1-2, with D uncertain. Germline V gene lookup returns CDR1 DFQATT and CDR2 SNEGSKA (reference sequence). V was pared by 0 bases and J by 8 bases, with 7 bases between. The CDR3 is 11 amino acids. Written as DNA, the CDR3 is TGCAGTGCTAGAGATAGAGGGGGCTACACCTTC. It yields the protein CSARDRGGYTF.

This chain links TRBV2 with TRBJ2-3; D may be TRBD1 (6 bases). CDR3 length: 12 residues. Trimming pared 2 bases from V and 6 bases from J, leaving 6 bases between. Per the germline V gene, CDR1 is SNHLY and CDR2 is FYNNEI. DNA for the CDR3: TGTGCCAGCAGTGAAACAGGGGATACGCAGTATTTT. Encoded protein: CASSETGDTQYF.

The CDR3 reads CASRQGLAGGSDTQYF. The CDR3, as DNA: TGTGCCAGCAGACAGGGACTAGCGGGAGGTTCGGATACGCAGTATTTT. The chain carries TRBV27 and TRBJ2-3; 15 bases agree with TRBD2. The CDR3 is 16 residues long. With V trimmed by 6 bases and J by 6 bases, 7 bases remained unmatched. Germline CDR1 reads MNHEY; CDR2 reads SMNVEV (reference sequence).

This clonotype is deemed medium-sized. The rearrangement uses TRBV29-1 and TRBJ2-7; 10 nucleotides align to TRBD1. V shed 5 bases, J shed 6 bases, and the junction held 7 bases outside the gene matches. Germline CDR1 reads SQVTM; CDR2 reads ANQGSEA. The CDR3 consists of 13 residues. Written as DNA, the CDR3 is TGCAGCGTTTACCGGGACAGGGGAACCGAGCAGTACTTC. Residues: CSVYRDRGTEQYF.

The chain's CDR3 is CASRPGPNPTEAFF. CDR3 nucleotides: TGTGCCAGCCGCCCCGGACCGAACCCCACTGAAGCTTTCTTT. This rearrangement joins TRBV7-8 to TRBJ1-1; no reliable D call. This CDR3 region has 14 residues. Germline loops: CDR1 SGHVS, CDR2 FQNEAQ. V shed 8 bases and J shed 4 bases, with 17 bases lying between them.

V usage is TRBV19 and J usage is TRBJ1-1; 9 nucleotides agree with TRBD1. The germline V gene encodes CDR1 LNHDA and CDR2 SQIVND (reference sequence). V was pared by 7 bases and J by 0 bases, with 9 bases of the junction left unmatched. The CDR3 contains 16 residues. CDR3 sequence reads: CASTNRGLSLNTEAFF. CDR3 sequence (DNA): TGTGCCAGTACTAACAGGGGGCTTTCATTGAACACTGAAGCTTTCTTT.

The chain uses TRBV2 and TRBJ2-7; the D gene is possibly TRBD1 (6 bases). The CDR3 spans 14 residues. Germline CDR1 and CDR2: SNHLY and FYNNEI. V shed 5 bases and J shed 6 bases, with 17 bases lying between them. CDR3 sequence: CASSIGQGIVEQYF. Here the CDR3 DNA reads TGTGCCAGCAGTATCGGTCAGGGGATCGTCGAGCAGTACTTC.